One and the same sample provided the 2 T cell receptor beta chains below, sequenced in a study of CD8 T cells in Susac syndrome. Random hexamers were used to reverse transcribe the RNA input (about 0.5 to 1 ug). In TCRdb, the immunoSEQ multiplex PCR reads were re-called with MiXCR into one record per CDR3 protein. Seen here are 150,000 to 200,000 distinct CDR3 sequences, less than 95% observed once, and the top ten hold 0.09% to 0.1%. Sequencing was done on a sample of CD4+ T cells from PBMCs. These TCRs come from a human donor with multiple sclerosis.

J is TRBJ1-4 and V is TRBV3-1, with 9 bases that match TRBD1. CDR1 and CDR2 (germline): LGHDT, YNNKEL (reference sequence). The ends lost 5 bases at V and 5 bases at J; junction bases unmatched: 9. The CDR3 runs to 16 residues. CDR3 sequence: CASSFQGDRVNEKLFF. CDR3 sequence (DNA): TGTGCCAGCAGCTTTCAAGGGGACAGGGTAAATGAAAAACTGTTTTTT.

The chain carries TRBV30 and TRBJ2-3; TRBD1 aligns across 7 bases. Germline loops: CDR1 GTSNPN, CDR2 SVGIG (reference sequence). This CDR3 comprises 13 residues. V trimming: 3 bases; J trimming: 2 bases; junction bases outside the gene matches: 2. The CDR3 DNA reads TGTGCCTGGAGGACAGGGAACACAGATACGCAGTATTTT. It specifies CAWRTGNTDTQYF.